This T cell receptor beta chain derives from a study of blood T cell repertoires in COVID-19. Looking at the study overall: T cells, B-cell-depleted T cells, or PBMCs supplied cDNA or gDNA.

Germline-derived CDR1 and CDR2 are SGHKS and YYEKEE (reference sequence). Germline trimming cut 3 bases from V and 5 bases from J; bases unmatched to any gene: 8. CDR3 length: 16 residues. The assay was immunoSEQ multiplex PCR, and TCRdb's table has in-frame clones only and misses some. The data hold 100,000 or so clones, with more than 85% observed a single time. The receptor was isolated from a man in his sixties with acute or convalescent COVID-19. The sequenced sample was peripheral blood. This sequence joins TRBV5-5 and TRBJ1-1; TRBD1 aligns across 12 bases. The CDR3 nucleotides are TGTGCCAGCAGCTCGGTCCCGGGACAGGGGGCGACTGAAGCTTTCTTT. This gives the protein CASSSVPGQGATEAFF.